One and the same sample provided the 4 T cell receptor beta chains below, sequenced in a study of regulatory T cells in long-lasting Graves disease. Time point: newly diagnosed GD, antithyroid drugs for less than 3 months. The TCR library was made from RNA that had been extracted from PBMCs in TRIzol. With iRepertoire HTBI primers and Arm-PCR of CDR3 regions, TCR beta libraries were built. TCRdb analysed the multiplex PCR reads with MiXCR anew, one entry per CDR3 protein. The table lists roughly 610,000 distinct CDR3 sequences, about 16% of them singletons. These same records also appear under a second study, on T cells in Graves' hyperthyroidism and ophthalmopathy.

Here the sequenced sample was peripheral blood mononuclear cells (PBMCs), taken at new diagnosis, from a patient treated with antithyroid drugs. All receptors derive from a man between 18 and 29 years old with Graves disease.

This clonotype was seen only a few times. V usage is TRBV6-2 or TRBV6-3 and J usage is TRBJ1-4; TRBD1 might be the D (6 bases). The CDR3 covers 16 residues. V lost 5 bases and J 2 bases, leaving 15 bases between the germline ends. Germline CDR1 reads MNHEY; CDR2 reads SVGEGT. The CDR3 bases are TGTGCCAGCAGTAAACGGGGGGCCGGTACTAATGAAAAACTGTTTTTT. Translated, it gives CASSKRGAGTNEKLFF.

This clonotype was seen at least ten times. The chain combines TRBV7-3 with TRBJ2-1; D gene uncertain. Germline V gene sequence: CDR1 SGHTA, CDR2 FQGTGA. This CDR3 is built from 15 residues. The germline V and J ends were trimmed by 3 bases and 3 bases, with 12 bases remaining between them. Written as DNA, the CDR3 is TGTGCCAGCAGCTTTGACAAGGCCCTCTACAATGAGCAGTTCTTC. This encodes CASSFDKALYNEQFF.

This clonotype was recorded a few times. CDR3 in DNA: TGTGCCTGGGCAACAGGGGATCCAAATCAGGAGCAGTACTTC. Protein sequence: CAWATGDPNQEQYF. The V call is TRBV30, the J call TRBJ2-7, with 7 bases that match TRBD1. After removal of 5 bases from V and 7 bases from J, the junction contained 14 bases not matched to a gene. The CDR3 contains 14 residues. Germline V gene data show CDR1 as GTSNPN and CDR2 as SVGIG (reference sequence).

The gene calls are TRBV29-1 and TRBJ1-1; D ambiguous. Germline assignment: CDR1 SQVTM and CDR2 ANQGSEA. There are 12 residues in the CDR3. Trimming took 7 bases from V and 1 from J, leaving 10 bases between them. CDR3 sequence: CSAGMENTEAFF. The CDR3 DNA is TGCAGCGCCGGCATGGAGAACACTGAAGCTTTCTTT.